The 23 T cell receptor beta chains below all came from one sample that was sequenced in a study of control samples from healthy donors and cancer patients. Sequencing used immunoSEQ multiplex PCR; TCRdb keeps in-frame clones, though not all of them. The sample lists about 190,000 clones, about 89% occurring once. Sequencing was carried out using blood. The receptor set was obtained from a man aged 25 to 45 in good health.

The CDR3 bases are TGCAGTGCTGGCCCCAATCAGGGCTACACCTTC. This encodes CSAGPNQGYTF. The chain carries TRBV20-1 and TRBJ1-2, with unresolved D. CDR1 DFQATT and CDR2 SNEGSKA come from the germline V gene (reference sequence). Trimming removed 5 bases at V and 8 bases at J, with 12 bases between. The CDR3 runs 11 residues.

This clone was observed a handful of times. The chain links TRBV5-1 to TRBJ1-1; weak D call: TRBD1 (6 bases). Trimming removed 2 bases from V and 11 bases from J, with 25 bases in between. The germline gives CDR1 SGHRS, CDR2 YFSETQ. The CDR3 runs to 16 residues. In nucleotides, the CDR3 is TGCGCCAGCAGCTTAGGGATTCTTGACAGGCGTCCGGCCGCTTTCTTT. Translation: CASSLGILDRRPAAFF.

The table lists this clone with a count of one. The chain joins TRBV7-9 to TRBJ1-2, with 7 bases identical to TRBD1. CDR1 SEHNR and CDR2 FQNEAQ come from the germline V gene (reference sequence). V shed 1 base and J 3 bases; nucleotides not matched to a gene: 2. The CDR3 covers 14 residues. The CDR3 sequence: CASSLGDSYYGYTF. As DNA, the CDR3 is TGTGCCAGCAGCTTAGGGGACAGTTACTATGGCTACACCTTC.

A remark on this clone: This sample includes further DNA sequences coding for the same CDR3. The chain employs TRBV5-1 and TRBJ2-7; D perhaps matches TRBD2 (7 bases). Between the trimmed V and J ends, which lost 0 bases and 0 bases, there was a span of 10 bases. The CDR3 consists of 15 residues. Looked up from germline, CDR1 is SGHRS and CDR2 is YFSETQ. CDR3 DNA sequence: TGCGCCAGCAGCTTGGCCGGGGGGCACTCCTACGAGCAGTACTTC. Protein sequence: CASSLAGGHSYEQYF.

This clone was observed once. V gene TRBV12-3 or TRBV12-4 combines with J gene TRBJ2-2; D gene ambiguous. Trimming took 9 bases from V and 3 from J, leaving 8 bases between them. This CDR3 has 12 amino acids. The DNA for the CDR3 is TGTGCCAGGGTACTATACACCGGGGAGCTGTTTTTT. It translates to CARVLYTGELFF.

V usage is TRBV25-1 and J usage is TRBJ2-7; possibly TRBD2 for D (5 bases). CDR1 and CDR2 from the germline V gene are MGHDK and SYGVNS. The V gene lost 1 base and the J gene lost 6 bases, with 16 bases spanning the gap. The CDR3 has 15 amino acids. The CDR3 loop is CASSESGTGLGEQYF. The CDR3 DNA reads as TGTGCCAGCAGTGAATCGGGAACTGGGCTCGGCGAGCAGTACTTC.

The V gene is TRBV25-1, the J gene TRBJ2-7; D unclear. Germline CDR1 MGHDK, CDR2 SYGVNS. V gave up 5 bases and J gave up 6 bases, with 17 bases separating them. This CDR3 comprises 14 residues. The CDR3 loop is CASSRASAPGEQYF. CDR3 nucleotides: TGTGCCAGCAGTAGGGCGTCGGCCCCTGGCGAGCAGTACTTC.

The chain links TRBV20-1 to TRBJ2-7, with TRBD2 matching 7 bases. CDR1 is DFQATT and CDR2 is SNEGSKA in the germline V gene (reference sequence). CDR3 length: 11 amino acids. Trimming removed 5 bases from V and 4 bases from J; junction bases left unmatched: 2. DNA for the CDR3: TGCAGTGCTGAGCGGGATTACGAGCAGTACTTC. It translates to CSAERDYEQYF.

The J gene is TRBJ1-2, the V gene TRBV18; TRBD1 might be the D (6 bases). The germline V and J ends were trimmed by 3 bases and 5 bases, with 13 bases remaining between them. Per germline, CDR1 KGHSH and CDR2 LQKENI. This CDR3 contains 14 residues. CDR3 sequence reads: CASSPTRGEYGYTF. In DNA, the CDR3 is TGTGCCAGCTCACCCACGAGGGGGGAGTATGGCTACACCTTC.

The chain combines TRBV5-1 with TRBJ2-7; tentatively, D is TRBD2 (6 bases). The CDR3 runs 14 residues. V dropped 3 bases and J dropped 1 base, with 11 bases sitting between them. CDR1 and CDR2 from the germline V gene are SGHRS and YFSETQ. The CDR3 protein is CASSSPGDSYEQYF. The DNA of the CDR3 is TGCGCCAGCAGCTCCCCGGGAGATTCCTACGAGCAGTACTTC.

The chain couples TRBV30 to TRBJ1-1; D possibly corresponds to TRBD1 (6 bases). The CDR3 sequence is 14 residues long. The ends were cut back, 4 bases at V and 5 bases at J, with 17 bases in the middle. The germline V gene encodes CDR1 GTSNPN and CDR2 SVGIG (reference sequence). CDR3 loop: CAWKVGGRRTEAFF. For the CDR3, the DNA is TGTGCCTGGAAGGTTGGGGGGCGTAGAACTGAAGCTTTCTTT.

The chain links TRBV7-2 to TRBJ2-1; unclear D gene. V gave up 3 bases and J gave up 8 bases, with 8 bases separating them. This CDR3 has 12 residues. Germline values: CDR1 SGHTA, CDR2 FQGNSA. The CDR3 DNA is TGTGCCAGCAGCTTGCGGATCGATGAGCAGTTCTTC. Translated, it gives CASSLRIDEQFF.

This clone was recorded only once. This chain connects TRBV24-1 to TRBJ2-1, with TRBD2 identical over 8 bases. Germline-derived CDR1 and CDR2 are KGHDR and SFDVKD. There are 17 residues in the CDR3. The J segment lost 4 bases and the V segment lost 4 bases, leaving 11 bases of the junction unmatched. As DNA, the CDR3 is TGTGCCACCAGTGACAGCGGGGGCCTTTCGAAATACAATGAGCAGTTCTTC. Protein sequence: CATSDSGGLSKYNEQFF.

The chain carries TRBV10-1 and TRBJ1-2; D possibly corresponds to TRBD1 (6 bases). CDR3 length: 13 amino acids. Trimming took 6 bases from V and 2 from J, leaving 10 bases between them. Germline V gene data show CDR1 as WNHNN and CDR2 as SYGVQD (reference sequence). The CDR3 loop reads CASSETGNYGYTF. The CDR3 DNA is TGCGCCAGCAGCGAAACAGGGAACTATGGCTACACCTTC.

CDR3 bases: TGTGCCAGCAGCTTAGGGGCATCCCCAGATACGCAGTATTTT. Encoded protein: CASSLGASPDTQYF. The chain links TRBV7-9 to TRBJ2-3, with unresolved D. V was clipped by 1 base and J by 4 bases, with 9 bases between them. Germline V gene lookup returns CDR1 SEHNR and CDR2 FQNEAQ (reference sequence). The CDR3 spans 14 residues.

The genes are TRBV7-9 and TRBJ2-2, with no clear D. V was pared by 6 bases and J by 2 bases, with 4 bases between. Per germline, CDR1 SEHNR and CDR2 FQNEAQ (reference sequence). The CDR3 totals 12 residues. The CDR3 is CASRRNTGELFF. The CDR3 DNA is TGTGCCAGCAGAAGAAACACCGGGGAGCTGTTTTTT.

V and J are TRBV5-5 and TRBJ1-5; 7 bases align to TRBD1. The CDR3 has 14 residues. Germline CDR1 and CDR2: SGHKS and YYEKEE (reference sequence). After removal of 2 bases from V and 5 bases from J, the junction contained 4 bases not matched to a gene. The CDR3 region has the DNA TGTGCCAGCAGCTTTCAGGGGGGGGATCAGCCCCAGCATTTT. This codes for CASSFQGGDQPQHF.

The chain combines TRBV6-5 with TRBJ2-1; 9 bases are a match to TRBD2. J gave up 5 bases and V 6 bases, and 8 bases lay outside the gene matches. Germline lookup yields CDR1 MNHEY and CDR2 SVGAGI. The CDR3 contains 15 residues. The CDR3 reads CASSAGGASHNEQFF. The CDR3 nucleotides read TGTGCCAGCAGCGCGGGGGGGGCATCCCACAATGAGCAGTTCTTC.

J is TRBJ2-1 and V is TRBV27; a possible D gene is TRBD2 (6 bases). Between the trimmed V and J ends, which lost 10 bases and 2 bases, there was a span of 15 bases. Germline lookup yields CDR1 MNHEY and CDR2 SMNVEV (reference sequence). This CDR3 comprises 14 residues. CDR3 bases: TGTGCCATGCAGGAGGGGTCCCCCTACAATGAGCAGTTCTTC. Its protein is CAMQEGSPYNEQFF.

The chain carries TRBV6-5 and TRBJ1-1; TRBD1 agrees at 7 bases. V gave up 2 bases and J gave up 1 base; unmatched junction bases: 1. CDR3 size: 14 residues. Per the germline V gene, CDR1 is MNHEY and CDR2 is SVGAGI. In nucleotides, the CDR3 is TGTGCCAGCAGTTACAACAGGGGGAACACTGAAGCTTTCTTT. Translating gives CASSYNRGNTEAFF.

In DNA, the CDR3 is TGTGCCATCAGGCGGGACAGTAATTCACCCCTCCACTTT. Translated: CAIRRDSNSPLHF. The rearrangement uses TRBV10-3 and TRBJ1-6, with 7 positions matching TRBD1. The germline gives CDR1 ENHRY, CDR2 SYGVKD. The J segment lost 6 bases and the V segment lost 6 bases, leaving 2 bases of the junction unmatched. There are 13 residues in the CDR3.

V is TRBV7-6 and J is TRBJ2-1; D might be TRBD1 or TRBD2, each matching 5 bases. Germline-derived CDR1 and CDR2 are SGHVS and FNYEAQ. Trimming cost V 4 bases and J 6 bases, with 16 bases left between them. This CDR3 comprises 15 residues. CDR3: CASSSGAGQGNEQFF. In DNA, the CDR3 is TGTGCCAGCAGCTCCGGGGCAGGGCAGGGCAATGAGCAGTTCTTC.

CDR3 protein: CSVVGGVYGYTF. The CDR3 DNA follows: TGCAGCGTTGTTGGCGGCGTCTATGGCTACACCTTC. The V gene is TRBV29-1, the J gene TRBJ1-2, with D hard to call. The germline gives CDR1 SQVTM, CDR2 ANQGSEA. This CDR3 has 12 residues. The V end was cut by 4 bases, the J end by 4 bases, with 10 bases between.